These 3 T cell receptor beta chains originate from one sample sequenced in a study of blood T cell repertoires in COVID-19. The assay was immunoSEQ multiplex PCR, and TCRdb's table has in-frame clones only and misses some. The data hold some 38,000 clones, with about four fifths observed a single time. Source material: peripheral blood. The source of these receptors is a man aged 55-75 years in a cohort sampled during active COVID-19.

V and J are TRBV28 and TRBJ1-1; TRBD1 aligns across 7 bases. Germline trimming cut 3 bases from V and 1 base from J; bases unmatched to any gene: 2. CDR1 and CDR2 (germline): MDHEN, SYDVKM. The CDR3 extends over 14 amino acids. The CDR3 here is CASSFRTGNTEAFF. The CDR3 DNA is TGTGCCAGCAGTTTCCGGACAGGGAACACTGAAGCTTTCTTT.

The rearrangement links TRBV19 to TRBJ2-6; D ambiguous. Trimming removed 6 bases from V and 0 bases from J, with 6 bases in between. The CDR3 spans 14 residues. CDR1 and CDR2 from the germline V gene are LNHDA and SQIVND (reference sequence). The CDR3 sequence is CASRTSSGANVLTF. The CDR3, as DNA: TGTGCCAGTAGGACAAGCTCTGGGGCCAACGTCCTGACTTTC.

The chain joins TRBV6-2 or TRBV6-3 to TRBJ2-3; TRBD2 matches at 10 bases. The ends lost 4 bases at V and 4 bases at J; junction bases unmatched: 17. Per germline, CDR1 MNHEY and CDR2 SVGEGT. The CDR3 is 19 residues long. CDR3 loop: CASSSRQTLAGVPPDTQYF. The CDR3, as DNA: TGTGCCAGCAGTTCCCGACAGACCCTAGCGGGAGTTCCTCCAGATACGCAGTATTTT.